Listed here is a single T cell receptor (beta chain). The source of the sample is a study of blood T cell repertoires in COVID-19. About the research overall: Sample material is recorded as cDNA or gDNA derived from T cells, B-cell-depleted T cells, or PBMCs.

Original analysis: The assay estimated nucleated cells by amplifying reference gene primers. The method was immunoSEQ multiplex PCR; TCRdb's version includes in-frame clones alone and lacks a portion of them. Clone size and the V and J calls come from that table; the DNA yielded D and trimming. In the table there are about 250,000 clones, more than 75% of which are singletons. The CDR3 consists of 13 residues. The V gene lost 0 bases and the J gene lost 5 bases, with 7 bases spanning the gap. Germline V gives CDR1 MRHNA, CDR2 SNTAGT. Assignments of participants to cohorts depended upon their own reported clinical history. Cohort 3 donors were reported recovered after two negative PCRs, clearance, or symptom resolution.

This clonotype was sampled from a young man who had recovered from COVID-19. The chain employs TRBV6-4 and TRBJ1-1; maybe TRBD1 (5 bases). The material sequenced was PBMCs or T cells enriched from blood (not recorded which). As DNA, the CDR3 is TGTGCCAGCAGTGACTCGTCAGGGACTGAAGCTTTCTTT. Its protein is CASSDSSGTEAFF.